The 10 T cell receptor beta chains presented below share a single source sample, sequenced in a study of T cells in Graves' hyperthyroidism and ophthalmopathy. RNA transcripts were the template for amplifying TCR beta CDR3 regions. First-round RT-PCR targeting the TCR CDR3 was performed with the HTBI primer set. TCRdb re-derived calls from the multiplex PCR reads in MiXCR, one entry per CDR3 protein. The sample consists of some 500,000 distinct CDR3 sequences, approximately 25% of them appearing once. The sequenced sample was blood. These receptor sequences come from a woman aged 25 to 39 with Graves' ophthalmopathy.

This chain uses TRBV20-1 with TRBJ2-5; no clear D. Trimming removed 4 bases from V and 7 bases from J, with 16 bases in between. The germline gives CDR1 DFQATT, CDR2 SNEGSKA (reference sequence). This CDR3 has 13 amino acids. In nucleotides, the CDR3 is TGCAGTGCTAAGTCAGCCTCCCAACTGACCCAGTACTTC. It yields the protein CSAKSASQLTQYF.

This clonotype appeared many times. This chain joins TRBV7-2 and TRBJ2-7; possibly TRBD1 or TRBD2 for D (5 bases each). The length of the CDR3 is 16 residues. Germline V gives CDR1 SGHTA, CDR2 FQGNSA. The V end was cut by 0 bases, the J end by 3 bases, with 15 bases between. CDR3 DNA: TGTGCCAGCAGCTTAGCGTCCGGGACGTCCTTCTACGAGCAGTACTTC. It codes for CASSLASGTSFYEQYF.

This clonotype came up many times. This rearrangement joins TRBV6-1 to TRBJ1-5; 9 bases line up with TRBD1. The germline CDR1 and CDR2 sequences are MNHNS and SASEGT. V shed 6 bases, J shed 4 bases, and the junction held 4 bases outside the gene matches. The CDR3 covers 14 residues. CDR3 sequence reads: CASRATGGNQPQHF. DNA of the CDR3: TGTGCCAGCAGAGCGACAGGGGGTAATCAGCCCCAGCATTTT.

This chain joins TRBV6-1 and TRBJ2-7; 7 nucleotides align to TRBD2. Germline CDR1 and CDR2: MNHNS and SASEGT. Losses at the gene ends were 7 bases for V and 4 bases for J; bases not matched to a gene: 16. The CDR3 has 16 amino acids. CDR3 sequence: CASTPEWKRGIYEQYF. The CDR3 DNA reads TGTGCCAGCACCCCTGAATGGAAGCGGGGAATATACGAGCAGTACTTC.

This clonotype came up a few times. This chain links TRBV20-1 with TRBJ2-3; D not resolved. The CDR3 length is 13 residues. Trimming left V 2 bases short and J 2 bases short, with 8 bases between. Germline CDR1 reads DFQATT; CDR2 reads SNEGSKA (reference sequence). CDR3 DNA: TGCAGTGCTAGAACCGGGCCCACAGATACGCAGTATTTT. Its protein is CSARTGPTDTQYF.

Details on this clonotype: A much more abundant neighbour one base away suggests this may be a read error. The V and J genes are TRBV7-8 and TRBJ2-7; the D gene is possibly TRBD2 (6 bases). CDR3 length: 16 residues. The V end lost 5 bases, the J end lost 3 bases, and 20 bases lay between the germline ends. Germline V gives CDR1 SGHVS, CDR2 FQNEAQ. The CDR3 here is CASSVRPGRENYEQYV. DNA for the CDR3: TGTGCCAGCAGCGTTCGACCGGGACGGGAGAACTACGAGCAGTACGTC.

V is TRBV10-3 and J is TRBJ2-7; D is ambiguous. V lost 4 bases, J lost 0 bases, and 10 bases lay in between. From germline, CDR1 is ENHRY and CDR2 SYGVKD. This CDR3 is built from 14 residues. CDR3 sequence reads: CAISGDTSSYEQYF. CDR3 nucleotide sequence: TGTGCCATCAGTGGAGACACCAGCTCCTACGAGCAGTACTTC.

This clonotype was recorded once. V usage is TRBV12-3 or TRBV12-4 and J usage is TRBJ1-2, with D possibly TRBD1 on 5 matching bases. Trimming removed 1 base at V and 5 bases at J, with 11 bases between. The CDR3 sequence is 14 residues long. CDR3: CASSLGGERYGYTF. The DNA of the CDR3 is TGTGCCAGCAGTTTAGGAGGGGAGAGGTATGGCTACACCTTC.

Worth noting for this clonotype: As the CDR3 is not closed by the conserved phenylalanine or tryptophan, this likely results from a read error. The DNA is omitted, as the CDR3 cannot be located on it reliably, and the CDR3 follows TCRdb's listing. The CDR3 loop is CSVGGTENTEACY. This sequence joins TRBV29-1 and TRBJ1-1; the table's D call of TRBD1 was not tested on the DNA. Germline values: CDR1 SQVTM, CDR2 ANQGSEA. The CDR3 totals 13 residues, both ends included.

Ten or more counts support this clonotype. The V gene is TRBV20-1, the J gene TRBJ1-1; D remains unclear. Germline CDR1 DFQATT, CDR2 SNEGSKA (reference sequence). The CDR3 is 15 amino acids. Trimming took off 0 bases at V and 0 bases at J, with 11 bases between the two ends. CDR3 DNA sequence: TGCAGTGCTAGAGATCTGAGACGGTTGAACACTGAAGCTTTCTTT. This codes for CSARDLRRLNTEAFF.